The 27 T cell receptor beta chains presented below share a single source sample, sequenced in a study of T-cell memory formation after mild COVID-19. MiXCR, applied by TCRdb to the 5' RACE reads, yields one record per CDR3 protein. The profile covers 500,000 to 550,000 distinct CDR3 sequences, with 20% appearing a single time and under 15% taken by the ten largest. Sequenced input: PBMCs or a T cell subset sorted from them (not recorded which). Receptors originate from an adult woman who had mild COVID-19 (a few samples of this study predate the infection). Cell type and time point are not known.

CDR3 loop: CASTAFGAGLQETQYF. In nucleotides, the CDR3 is TGTGCCAGCACCGCCTTCGGGGCAGGGTTACAAGAGACCCAGTACTTC. J is TRBJ2-5 and V is TRBV6-2 or TRBV6-3; TRBD1 or TRBD2 may be the D gene (5 bases each). The CDR3 covers 16 residues. The germline V gene encodes CDR1 MNHEY and CDR2 SVGEGT. With 7 bases removed from V and 2 bases from J, the gap between germline ends came to 20 bases.

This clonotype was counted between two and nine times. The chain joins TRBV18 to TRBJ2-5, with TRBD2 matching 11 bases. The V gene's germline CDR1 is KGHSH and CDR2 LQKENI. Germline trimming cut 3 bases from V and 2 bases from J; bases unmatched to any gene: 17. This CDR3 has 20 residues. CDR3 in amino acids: CASSPLRPGLAADRQETQYF. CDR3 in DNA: TGTGCCAGCTCACCCCTAAGACCGGGACTAGCGGCTGATAGGCAAGAGACCCAGTACTTC.

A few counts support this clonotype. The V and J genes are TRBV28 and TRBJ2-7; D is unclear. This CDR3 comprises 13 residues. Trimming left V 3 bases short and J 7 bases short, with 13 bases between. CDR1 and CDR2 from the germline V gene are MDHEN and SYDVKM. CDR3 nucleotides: TGTGCCAGCAGTTTGACTTACGTCTGGGAGCAGTACTTC. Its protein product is CASSLTYVWEQYF.

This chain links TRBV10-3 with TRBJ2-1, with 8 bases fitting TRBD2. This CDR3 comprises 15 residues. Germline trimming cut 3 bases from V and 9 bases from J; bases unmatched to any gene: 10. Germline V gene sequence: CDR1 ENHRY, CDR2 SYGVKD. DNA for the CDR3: TGTGCCATCAGTGACTTAGCGGGAAGGACCGGTGAGCAGTTCTTC. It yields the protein CAISDLAGRTGEQFF.

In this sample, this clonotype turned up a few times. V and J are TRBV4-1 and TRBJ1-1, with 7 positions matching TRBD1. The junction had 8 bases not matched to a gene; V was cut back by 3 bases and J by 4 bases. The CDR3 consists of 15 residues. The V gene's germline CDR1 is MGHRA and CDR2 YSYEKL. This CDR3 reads CASSQATGAITEAFF. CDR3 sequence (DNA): TGCGCCAGCAGCCAGGCTACAGGGGCGATCACTGAAGCTTTCTTT.

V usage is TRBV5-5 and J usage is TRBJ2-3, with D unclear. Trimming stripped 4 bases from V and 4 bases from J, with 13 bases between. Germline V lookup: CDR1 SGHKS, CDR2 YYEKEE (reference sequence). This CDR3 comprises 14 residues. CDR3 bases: TGTGCCAGCAGCCCCCACGACGGATCAGATACGCAGTATTTT. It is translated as CASSPHDGSDTQYF.

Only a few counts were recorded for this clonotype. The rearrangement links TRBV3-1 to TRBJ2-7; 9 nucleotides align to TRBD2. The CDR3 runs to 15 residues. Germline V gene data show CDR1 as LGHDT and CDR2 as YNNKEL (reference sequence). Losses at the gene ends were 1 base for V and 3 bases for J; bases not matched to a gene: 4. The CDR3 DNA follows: TGTGCCAGCAGCCAAGGAAGGACTAGCGACTACGAGCAGTACTTC. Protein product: CASSQGRTSDYEQYF.

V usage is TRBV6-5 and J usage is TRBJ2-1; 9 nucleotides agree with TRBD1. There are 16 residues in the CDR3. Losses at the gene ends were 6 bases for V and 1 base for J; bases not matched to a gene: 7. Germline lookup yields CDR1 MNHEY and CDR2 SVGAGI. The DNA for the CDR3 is TGTGCCAGCAGCTCTCCCGGGACAGGGTCCTACAATGAGCAGTTCTTC. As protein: CASSSPGTGSYNEQFF.

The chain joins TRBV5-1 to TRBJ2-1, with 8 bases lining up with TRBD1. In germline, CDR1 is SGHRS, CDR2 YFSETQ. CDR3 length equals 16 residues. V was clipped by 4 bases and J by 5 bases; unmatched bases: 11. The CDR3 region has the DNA TGCGCCAGCAGCAACGCCGCCGACAGGGGAAACAATGAGCAGTTCTTC. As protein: CASSNAADRGNNEQFF.

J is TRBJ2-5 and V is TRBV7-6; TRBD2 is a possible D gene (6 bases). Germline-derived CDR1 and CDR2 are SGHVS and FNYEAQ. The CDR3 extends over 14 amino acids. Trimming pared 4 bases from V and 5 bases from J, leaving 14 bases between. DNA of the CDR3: TGTGCCAGCAGCTCCCAACGGGGGTGGGAGACCCAGTACTTC. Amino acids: CASSSQRGWETQYF.

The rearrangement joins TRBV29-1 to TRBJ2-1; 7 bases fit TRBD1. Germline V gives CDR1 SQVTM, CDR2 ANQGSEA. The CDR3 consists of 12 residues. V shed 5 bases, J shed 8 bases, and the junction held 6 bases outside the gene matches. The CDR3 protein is CSVRQGPDEQFF. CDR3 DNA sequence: TGCAGCGTTCGACAGGGACCCGATGAGCAGTTCTTC.

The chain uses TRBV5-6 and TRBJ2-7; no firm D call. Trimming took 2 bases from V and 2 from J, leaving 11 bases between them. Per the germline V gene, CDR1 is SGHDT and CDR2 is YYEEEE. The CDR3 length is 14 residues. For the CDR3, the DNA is TGTGCCAGCAGCTTAGACTTCGCACCCTACGAGCAGTACTTC. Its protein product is CASSLDFAPYEQYF.

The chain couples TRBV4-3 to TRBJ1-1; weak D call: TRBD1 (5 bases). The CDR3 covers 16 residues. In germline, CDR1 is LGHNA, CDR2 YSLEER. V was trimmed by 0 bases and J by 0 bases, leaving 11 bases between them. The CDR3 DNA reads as TGCGCCAGCAGCCAAGAGTTGACAGCGATGAACACTGAAGCTTTCTTT. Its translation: CASSQELTAMNTEAFF.

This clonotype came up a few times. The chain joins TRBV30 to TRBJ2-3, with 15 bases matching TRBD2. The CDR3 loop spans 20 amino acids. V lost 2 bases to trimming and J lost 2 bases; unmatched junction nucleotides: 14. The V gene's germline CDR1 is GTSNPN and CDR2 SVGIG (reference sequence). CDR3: CAWSPPGLAGGFWSTDTQYF. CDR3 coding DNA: TGTGCCTGGAGTCCGCCGGGACTAGCGGGAGGCTTTTGGTCCACAGATACGCAGTATTTT.

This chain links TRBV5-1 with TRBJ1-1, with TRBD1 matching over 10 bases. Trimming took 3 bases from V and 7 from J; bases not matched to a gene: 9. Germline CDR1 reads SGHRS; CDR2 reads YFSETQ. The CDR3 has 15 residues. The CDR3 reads CASSSEPGQGNEAFF. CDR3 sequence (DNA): TGCGCCAGCAGCTCGGAACCGGGACAGGGGAATGAAGCTTTCTTT.

The CDR3 nucleotides are TGTGCCAGCAGCCACGTGACTAGCCCTCCGGACAATGAGCAGTTCTTC. It specifies CASSHVTSPPDNEQFF. The gene calls are TRBV7-3 and TRBJ2-1; TRBD2 matches 7 bases. This CDR3 is 16 amino acids long. Germline CDR1 SGHTA, CDR2 FQGTGA. The V and J ends lost 5 bases and 5 bases, in that order; junction bases with no gene match: 12. Full variable domain (remainder filled in from reference TRBV7-3 and TRBJ2-1): GAGVSQTPSNKVTEKGKYVELRCDPISGHTALYWYRQSLGQGPEFLIYFQGTGAADDSGLPNDRFFAVRPEGSVSTLKIQRTERGDSAVYLCASSHVTSPPDNEQFFGPGTRLTVL.

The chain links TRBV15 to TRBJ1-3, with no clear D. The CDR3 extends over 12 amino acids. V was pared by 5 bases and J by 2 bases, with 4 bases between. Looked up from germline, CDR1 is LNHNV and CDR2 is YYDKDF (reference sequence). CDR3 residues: CATSPTGNTIYF. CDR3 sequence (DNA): TGTGCCACCAGCCCAACTGGAAACACCATATATTTT.

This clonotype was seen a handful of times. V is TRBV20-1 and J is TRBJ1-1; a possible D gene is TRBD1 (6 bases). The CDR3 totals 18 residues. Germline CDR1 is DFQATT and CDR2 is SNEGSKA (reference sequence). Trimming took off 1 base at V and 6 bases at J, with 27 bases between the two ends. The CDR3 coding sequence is TGCAGTGCTAGAGGGGCTGTTATTAAGGCGGGGGGCCTGGCTGAAGCTTTCTTT. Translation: CSARGAVIKAGGLAEAFF.

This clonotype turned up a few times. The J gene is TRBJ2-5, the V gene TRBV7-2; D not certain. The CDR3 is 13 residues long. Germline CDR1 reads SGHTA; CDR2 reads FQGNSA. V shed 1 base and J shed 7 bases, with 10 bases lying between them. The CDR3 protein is CASSLDSRGTQYF. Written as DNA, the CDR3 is TGTGCCAGCAGCTTAGATTCGCGTGGGACCCAGTACTTC.

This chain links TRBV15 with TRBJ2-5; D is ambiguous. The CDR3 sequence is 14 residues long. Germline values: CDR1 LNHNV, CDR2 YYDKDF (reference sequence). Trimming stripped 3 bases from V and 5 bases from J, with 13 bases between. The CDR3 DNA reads TGTGCCACCAGCAGTGGGGTTGGTGGCGAGACCCAGTACTTC. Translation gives CATSSGVGGETQYF.

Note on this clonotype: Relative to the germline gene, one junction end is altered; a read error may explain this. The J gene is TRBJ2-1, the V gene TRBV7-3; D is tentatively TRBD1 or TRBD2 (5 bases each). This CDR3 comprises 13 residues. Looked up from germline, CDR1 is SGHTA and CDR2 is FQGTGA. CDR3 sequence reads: CASSVTSRDPRRF. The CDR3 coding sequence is TGTGCCAGCAGCGTAACGAGCCGGGACCCAAGAAGATTC.

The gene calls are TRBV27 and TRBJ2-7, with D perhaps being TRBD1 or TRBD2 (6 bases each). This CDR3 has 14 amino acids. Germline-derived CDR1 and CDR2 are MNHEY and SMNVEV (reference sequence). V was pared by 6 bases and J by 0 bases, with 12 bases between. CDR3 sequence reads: CASRQGLLSYEQYF. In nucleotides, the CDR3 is TGTGCCAGCAGACAGGGACTCCTCTCCTACGAGCAGTACTTC.

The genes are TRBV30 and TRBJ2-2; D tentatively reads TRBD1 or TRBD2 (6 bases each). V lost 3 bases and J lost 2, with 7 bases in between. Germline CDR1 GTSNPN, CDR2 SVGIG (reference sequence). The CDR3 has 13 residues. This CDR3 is CAWSGGNTGELFF. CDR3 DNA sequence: TGTGCCTGGAGCGGGGGCAACACCGGGGAGCTGTTTTTT.

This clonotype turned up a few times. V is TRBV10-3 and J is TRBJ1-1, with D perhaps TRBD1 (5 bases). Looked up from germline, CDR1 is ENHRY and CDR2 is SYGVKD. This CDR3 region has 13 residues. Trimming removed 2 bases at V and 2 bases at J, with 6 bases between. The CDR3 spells CAISEQGNTEAFF. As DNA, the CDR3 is TGTGCCATCAGTGAGCAGGGAAACACTGAAGCTTTCTTT.

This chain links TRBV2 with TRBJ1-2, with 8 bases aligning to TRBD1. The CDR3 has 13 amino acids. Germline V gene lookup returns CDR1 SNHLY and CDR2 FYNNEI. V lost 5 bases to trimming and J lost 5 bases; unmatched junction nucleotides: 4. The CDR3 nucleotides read TGTGCCAGCAGTCGGACAGGGAAATATGGCTACACCTTC. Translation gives CASSRTGKYGYTF.

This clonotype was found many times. Here the CDR3 reads CASSLAGANTGELFF. In nucleotides, the CDR3 is TGTGCCAGCAGCTTAGCGGGAGCGAACACCGGGGAGCTGTTTTTT. This chain links TRBV7-6 with TRBJ2-2, with a possible D match to TRBD2 (5 bases). This CDR3 region has 15 residues. Germline CDR1 SGHVS, CDR2 FNYEAQ. Trimming shortened V by 0 bases and J by 0 bases, and 5 bases separated the two germline ends.

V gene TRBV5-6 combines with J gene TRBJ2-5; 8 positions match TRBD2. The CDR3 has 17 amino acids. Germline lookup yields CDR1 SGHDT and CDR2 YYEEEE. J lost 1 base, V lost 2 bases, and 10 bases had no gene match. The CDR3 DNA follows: TGTGCCAGCAGCTTAGTTGTTGCGCTAGCGGGCCAAGAGACCCAGTACTTC. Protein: CASSLVVALAGQETQYF.